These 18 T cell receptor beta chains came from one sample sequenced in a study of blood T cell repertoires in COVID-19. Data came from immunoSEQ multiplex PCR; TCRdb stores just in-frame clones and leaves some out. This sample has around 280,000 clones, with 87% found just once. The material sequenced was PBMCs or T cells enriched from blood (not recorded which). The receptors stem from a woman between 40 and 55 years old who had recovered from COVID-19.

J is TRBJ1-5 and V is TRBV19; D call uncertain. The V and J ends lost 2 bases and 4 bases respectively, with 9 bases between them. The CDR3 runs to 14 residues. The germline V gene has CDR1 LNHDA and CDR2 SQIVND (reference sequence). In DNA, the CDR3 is TGTGCCAGTAGTATAAAGCTTGCGAATCAGCCCCAGCATTTT. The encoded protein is CASSIKLANQPQHF.

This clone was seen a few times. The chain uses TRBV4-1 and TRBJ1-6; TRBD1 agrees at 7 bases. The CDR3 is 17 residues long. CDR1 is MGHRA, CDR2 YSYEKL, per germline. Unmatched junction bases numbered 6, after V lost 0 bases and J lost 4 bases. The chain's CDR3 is CASSQDEQGGYNSPLHF. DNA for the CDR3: TGCGCCAGCAGCCAAGATGAGCAGGGGGGATATAATTCACCCCTCCACTTT.

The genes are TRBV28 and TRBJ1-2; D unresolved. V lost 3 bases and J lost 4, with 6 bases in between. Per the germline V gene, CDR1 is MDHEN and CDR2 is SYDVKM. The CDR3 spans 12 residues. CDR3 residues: CASSLARYGYTF. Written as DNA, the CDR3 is TGTGCCAGCAGTTTGGCCCGCTATGGCTACACCTTC.

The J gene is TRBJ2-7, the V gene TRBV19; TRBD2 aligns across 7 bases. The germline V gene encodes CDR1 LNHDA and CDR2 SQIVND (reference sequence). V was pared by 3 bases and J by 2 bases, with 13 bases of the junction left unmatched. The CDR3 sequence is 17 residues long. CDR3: CASSMKYFGGGPYEQYF. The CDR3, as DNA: TGTGCCAGTAGTATGAAGTATTTTGGGGGGGGACCCTACGAGCAGTACTTC.

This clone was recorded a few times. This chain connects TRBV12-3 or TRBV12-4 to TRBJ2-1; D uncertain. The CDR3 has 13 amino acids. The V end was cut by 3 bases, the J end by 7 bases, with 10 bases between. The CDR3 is CASSFPPSNEQFF. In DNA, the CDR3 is TGTGCCAGCAGTTTCCCCCCCTCTAATGAGCAGTTCTTC.

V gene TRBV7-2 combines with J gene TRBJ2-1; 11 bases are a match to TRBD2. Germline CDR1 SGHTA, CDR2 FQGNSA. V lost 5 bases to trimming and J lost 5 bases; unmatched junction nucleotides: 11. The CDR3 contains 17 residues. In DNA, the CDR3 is TGTGCCAGCAGCACACGACTAGCGGGGCAACTAAACAATGAGCAGTTCTTC. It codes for CASSTRLAGQLNNEQFF.

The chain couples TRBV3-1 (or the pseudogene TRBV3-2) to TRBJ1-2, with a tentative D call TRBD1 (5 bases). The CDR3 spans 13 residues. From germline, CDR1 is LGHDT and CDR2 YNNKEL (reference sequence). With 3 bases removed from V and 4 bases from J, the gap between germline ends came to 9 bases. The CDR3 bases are TGTGCCAGCAGCCAGGGGCGATCCTATGGCTACACCTTC. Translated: CASSQGRSYGYTF.

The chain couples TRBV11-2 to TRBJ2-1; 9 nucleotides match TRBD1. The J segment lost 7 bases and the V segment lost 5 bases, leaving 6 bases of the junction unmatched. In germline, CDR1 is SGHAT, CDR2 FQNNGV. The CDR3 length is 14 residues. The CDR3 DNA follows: TGTGCCAGCAGCCCCCGGGACAGGGTGAATGAGCAGTTCTTC. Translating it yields CASSPRDRVNEQFF.

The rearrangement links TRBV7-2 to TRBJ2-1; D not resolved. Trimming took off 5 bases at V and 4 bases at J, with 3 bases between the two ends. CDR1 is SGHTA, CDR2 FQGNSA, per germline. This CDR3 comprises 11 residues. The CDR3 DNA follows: TGTGCCAGCAGCACTTACAATGAGCAGTTCTTC. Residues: CASSTYNEQFF.

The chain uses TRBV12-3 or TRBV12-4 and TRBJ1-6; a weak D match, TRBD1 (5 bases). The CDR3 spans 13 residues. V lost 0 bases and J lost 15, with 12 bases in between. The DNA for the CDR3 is TGTGCCAGCAGTTTAGCGCAGGCCGGGGGCCTCCACTTT. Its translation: CASSLAQAGGLHF.

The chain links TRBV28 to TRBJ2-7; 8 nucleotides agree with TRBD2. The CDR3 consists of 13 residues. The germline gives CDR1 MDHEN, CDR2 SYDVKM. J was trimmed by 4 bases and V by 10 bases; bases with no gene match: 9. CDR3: CATYTSSGYEQYF. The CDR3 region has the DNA TGTGCCACCTACACCTCTAGCGGGTACGAGCAGTACTTC.

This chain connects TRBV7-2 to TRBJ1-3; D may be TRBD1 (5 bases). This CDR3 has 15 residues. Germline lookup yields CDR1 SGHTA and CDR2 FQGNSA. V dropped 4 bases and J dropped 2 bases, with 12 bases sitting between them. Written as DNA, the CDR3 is TGTGCCAGCAGCTCACAGCGGGGCCCTGGAAACACCATATATTTT. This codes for CASSSQRGPGNTIYF.

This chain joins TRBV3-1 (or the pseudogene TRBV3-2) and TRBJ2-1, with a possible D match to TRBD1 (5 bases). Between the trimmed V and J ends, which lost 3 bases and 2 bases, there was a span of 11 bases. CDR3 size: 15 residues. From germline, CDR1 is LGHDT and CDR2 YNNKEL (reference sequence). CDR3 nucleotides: TGTGCCAGCAGCCAGACAGTAAGTACCTACAATGAGCAGTTCTTC. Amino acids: CASSQTVSTYNEQFF.

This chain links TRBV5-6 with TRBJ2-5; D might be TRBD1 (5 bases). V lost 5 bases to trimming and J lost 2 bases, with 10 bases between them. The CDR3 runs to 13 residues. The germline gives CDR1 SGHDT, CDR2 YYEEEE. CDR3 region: CASRKRGQETQYF. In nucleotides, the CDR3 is TGTGCCAGCAGAAAAAGGGGACAAGAGACCCAGTACTTC. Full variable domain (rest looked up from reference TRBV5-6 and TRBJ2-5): DAGVTQSPTHLIKTRGQQVTLRCSPKSGHDTVSWYQQALGQGPQFIFQYYEEEERQRGNFPDRFSGHQFPNYSSELNVNALLLGDSALYLCASRKRGQETQYFGPGTRLLVL.

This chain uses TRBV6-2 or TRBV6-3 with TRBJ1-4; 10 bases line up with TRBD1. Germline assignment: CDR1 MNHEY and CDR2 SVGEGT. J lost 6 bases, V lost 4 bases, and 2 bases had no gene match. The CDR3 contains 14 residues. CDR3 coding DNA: TGTGCCAGCAGTTTGGACAGGGGGGATGAAAAACTGTTTTTT. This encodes CASSLDRGDEKLFF.

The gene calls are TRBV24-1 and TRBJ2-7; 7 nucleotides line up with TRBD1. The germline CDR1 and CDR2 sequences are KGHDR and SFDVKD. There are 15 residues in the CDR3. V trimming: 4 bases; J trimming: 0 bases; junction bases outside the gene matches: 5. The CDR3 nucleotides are TGTGCCACCAGTGACAACGGACAGGACTCCTACGAGCAGTACTTC. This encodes CATSDNGQDSYEQYF.

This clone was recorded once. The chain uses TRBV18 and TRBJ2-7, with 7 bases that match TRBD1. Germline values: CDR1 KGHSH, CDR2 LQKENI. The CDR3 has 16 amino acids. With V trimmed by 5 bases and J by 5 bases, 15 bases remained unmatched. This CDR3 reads CASSTIDRAGRDEQYF. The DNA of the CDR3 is TGTGCCAGCTCAACGATCGACAGGGCGGGCAGGGACGAGCAGTACTTC.

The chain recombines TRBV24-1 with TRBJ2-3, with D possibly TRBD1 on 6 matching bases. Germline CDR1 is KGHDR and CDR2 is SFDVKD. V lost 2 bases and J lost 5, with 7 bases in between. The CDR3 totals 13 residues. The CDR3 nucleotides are TGTGCCACCAGTGATTCCAGGGGAGATACGCAGTATTTT. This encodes CATSDSRGDTQYF.